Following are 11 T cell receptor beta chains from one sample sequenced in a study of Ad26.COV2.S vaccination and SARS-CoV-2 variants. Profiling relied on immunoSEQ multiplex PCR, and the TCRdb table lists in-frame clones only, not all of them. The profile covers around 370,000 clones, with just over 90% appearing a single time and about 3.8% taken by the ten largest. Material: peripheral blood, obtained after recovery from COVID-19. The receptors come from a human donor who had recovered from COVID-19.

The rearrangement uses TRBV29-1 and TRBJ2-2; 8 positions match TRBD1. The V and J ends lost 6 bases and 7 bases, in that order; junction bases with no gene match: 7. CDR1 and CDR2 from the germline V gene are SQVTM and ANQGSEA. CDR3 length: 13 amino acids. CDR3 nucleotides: TGCAGCGTGGACAGGGATGGTAGCGGGGAGCTGTTTTTT. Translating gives CSVDRDGSGELFF.

CDR3 amino acids: CSVGGGSSGTEAFF. CDR3 in DNA: TGCAGCGTTGGGGGGGGCTCTTCGGGCACTGAAGCTTTCTTT. The gene calls are TRBV29-1 and TRBJ1-1, with D possibly matching TRBD1 (6 bases). Per the germline V gene, CDR1 is SQVTM and CDR2 is ANQGSEA. Trimming removed 4 bases from V and 4 bases from J, with 16 bases in between. The CDR3 runs 14 residues.

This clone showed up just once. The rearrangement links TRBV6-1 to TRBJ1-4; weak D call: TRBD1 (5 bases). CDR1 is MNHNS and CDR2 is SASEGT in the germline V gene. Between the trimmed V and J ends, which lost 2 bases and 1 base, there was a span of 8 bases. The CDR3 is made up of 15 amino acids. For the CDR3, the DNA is TGTGCCAGCAGTGAATTGGGGGGAACTAATGAAAAACTGTTTTTT. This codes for CASSELGGTNEKLFF.

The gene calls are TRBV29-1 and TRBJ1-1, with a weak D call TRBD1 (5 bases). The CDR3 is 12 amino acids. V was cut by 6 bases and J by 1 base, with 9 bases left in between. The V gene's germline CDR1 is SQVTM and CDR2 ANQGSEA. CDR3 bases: TGCAGCGTCCCGGGGCGGAACACTGAAGCTTTCTTT. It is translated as CSVPGRNTEAFF.

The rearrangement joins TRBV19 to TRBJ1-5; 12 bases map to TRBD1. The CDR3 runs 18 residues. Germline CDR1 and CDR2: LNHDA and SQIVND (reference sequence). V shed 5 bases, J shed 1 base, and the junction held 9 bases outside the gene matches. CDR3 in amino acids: CASSLRDRGLLSNQPQHF. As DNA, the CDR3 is TGTGCCAGTAGTCTCCGGGACAGGGGGCTATTGAGCAATCAGCCCCAGCATTTT.

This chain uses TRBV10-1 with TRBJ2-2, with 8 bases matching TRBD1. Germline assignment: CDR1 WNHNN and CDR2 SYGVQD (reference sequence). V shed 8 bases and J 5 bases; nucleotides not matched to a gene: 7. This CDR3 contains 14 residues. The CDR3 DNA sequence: TGCGCCAGCCAGGGGGCCCCGGCGACCGGGGAGCTGTTTTTT. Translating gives CASQGAPATGELFF.

Here the CDR3 reads CASSPRPNYGYTF. DNA for the CDR3: TGTGCCAGCAGTCCAAGACCGAACTATGGCTACACCTTC. V is TRBV6-5 and J is TRBJ1-2, with D unclear. V was clipped by 5 bases and J by 2 bases, with 9 bases between them. Looked up from germline, CDR1 is MNHEY and CDR2 is SVGAGI. This CDR3 comprises 13 residues.

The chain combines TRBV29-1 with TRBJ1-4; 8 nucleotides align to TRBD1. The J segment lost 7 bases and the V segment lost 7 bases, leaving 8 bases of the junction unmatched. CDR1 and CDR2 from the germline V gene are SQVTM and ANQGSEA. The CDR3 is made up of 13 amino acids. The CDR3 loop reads CSAKDRVGEKLFF. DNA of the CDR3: TGCAGCGCTAAGGACAGGGTGGGTGAAAAACTGTTTTTT.

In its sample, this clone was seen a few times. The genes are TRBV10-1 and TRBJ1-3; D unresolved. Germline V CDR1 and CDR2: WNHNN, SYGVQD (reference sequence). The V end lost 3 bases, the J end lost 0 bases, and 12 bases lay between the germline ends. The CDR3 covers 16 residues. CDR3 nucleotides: TGCGCCAGCAGTGACGGACTCCAAAACTCTGGAAACACCATATATTTT. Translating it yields CASSDGLQNSGNTIYF.

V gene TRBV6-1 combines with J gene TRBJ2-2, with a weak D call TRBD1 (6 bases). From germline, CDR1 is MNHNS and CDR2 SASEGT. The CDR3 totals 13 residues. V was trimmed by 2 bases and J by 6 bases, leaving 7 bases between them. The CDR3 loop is CASSEQGSGELFF. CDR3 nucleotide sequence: TGTGCCAGCAGTGAACAGGGGTCCGGGGAGCTGTTTTTT.

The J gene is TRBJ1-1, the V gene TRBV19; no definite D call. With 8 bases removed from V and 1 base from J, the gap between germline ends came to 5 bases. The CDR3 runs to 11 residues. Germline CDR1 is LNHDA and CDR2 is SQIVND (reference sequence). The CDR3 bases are TGTGCCAGTCACAGGAACACTGAAGCTTTCTTT. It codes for CASHRNTEAFF.